This T cell receptor (beta chain) emerged from a study of blood T cell repertoires in COVID-19. Across the study: Samples taken during acute and convalescent COVID-19 were collected in the United States, Italy and Spain. The cDNA or gDNA used as material had been derived from T cells, B-cell-depleted T cells, or PBMCs.

In the original analysis: Amplification of reference gene primers was used by the study to estimate nucleated cell counts. Repertoires were generated with immunoSEQ multiplex PCR, while TCRdb's copy carries only in-frame clones and drops some. That table supplies the V and J calls and clone size; D and trimming were determined from the DNA. The sample contains 180,000 or so clones, 70% to 90% of which appear only once. Looked up from germline, CDR1 is SGDLS and CDR2 is YYNGEE. The CDR3 totals 16 residues. V was clipped by 3 bases and J by 6 bases, with 18 bases between them. The chain joins TRBV9 to TRBJ1-4; D remains unclear. The sequenced sample was peripheral blood. This TCR came from a middle-aged man with active or convalescent COVID-19. CDR3 region: CASSASPRGSDEKLFF. The CDR3 DNA reads as TGTGCCAGCAGCGCCTCCCCACGGGGTTCGGATGAAAAACTGTTTTTT. The entire variable domain, with the rest obtained from reference TRBV9 and TRBJ1-4, is as follows: DSGVTQTPKHLITATGQRVTLRCSPRSGDLSVYWYQQSLDQGLQFLIQYYNGEERAKGNILERFSAQQFPDLHSELNLSSLELGDSALYFCASSASPRGSDEKLFFGSGTQLSVL.